The entry below describes one T cell receptor (beta chain). What it binds is not known. Method: immunoSEQ multiplex PCR; TCRdb's copy keeps in-frame clones and lacks some. The sample carries about 73,000 clones, 80% to 95% recorded once. Looked up from germline, CDR1 is ENHRY and CDR2 is SYGVKD. V lost 3 bases and J lost 1; bases outside the gene matches: 6. This CDR3 is 16 amino acids long. These data belong to a study of OX40 agonist ivuxolimab in advanced cancers. Study as a whole: Prior anti-PD-1, anti-PD-L1 or anti-CTLA-4 therapy did not bar entry, and 40% to 45% had some. The study, taken as a whole, reports: Doses of 0.1 to 3.0 mg/kg were accompanied by clonal expansion of CD4+ and CD8+ blood T cells by week 6. Averaged across samples, CD8+ T cells carried more expanded clones than CD4+ did.

The rearrangement links TRBV10-3 to TRBJ2-3, with 8 bases fitting TRBD1. The receptor was derived from an adult with an advanced solid tumor such as melanoma, head and neck, liver or kidney cancer. This sample comprised CD4+ or CD8+ T cells sorted from blood, obtained in a trial of the OX40 agonist ivuxolimab. CDR3 protein: CAISDPGQVRTDTQYF. The CDR3 coding sequence is TGTGCCATCAGTGACCCGGGACAGGTCCGCACAGATACGCAGTATTTT.